Listed below are T cell receptor beta chains from one sample, sequenced in a study of cytomegalovirus exposure and HLA in healthy donors. Measured with immunoSEQ multiplex PCR; TCRdb has only the in-frame clones, and not every one. This table holds nearly 200,000 clones, 82% found once. Sequencing was done on a sample of PBMCs. These receptors were obtained from a woman aged 45-60 years in good health and CMV-seropositive. The CDR3 runs from the conserved cysteine through the conserved F or W. Expanded clones get a size class; other rows say once, few or many, or leave the size out.

v_call: TRBV10-1
j_call: TRBJ2-1
clone_size: .
cdr3_aa: CASSEILGTSGQRDEQFF

v_call: TRBV11-2
j_call: TRBJ2-1
clone_size: .
cdr3_aa: CASSVRQGVSYNEQFF

v_call: TRBV7-9
j_call: TRBJ2-5
clone_size: .
cdr3_aa: CASTPATSGGRWETQYF

v_call: TRBV7-2
j_call: TRBJ1-2
clone_size: .
cdr3_aa: CASSSWTGYYGYTF

v_call: TRBV6-5
j_call: TRBJ1-6
clone_size: .
cdr3_aa: CASSYSREGNSPLHF

v_call: TRBV7-8
j_call: TRBJ2-7
clone_size: .
cdr3_aa: CASSTEQGIYYEQYF

v_call: TRBV28
j_call: TRBJ2-5
clone_size: .
cdr3_aa: CASSLFDRDVETQYF

v_call: TRBV30
j_call: TRBJ1-3
clone_size: .
cdr3_aa: CACQGAAGNTIYF

v_call: TRBV4-3
j_call: TRBJ1-1
clone_size: few
cdr3_aa: CASSQDYRGNTEAFF

v_call: TRBV6-5
j_call: TRBJ2-3
clone_size: few
cdr3_aa: CASSRHKASTDTQYF

v_call: TRBV11-2
j_call: TRBJ2-7
clone_size: .
cdr3_aa: CASSLRYEQYF

v_call: TRBV28
j_call: TRBJ1-4
clone_size: .
cdr3_aa: CASRQGALWKLFF

v_call: TRBV27
j_call: TRBJ2-2
clone_size: .
cdr3_aa: CASSSDRGRLNTGELFF

v_call: TRBV4-1
j_call: TRBJ2-7
clone_size: .
cdr3_aa: CASSQGPGQAYEQYF

v_call: TRBV4-3
j_call: TRBJ1-1
clone_size: .
cdr3_aa: CASSQDSGPSFRSEAFF

v_call: TRBV10-3
j_call: TRBJ2-7
clone_size: .
cdr3_aa: CAIRGGTGVAEQYF

v_call: TRBV28
j_call: TRBJ2-5
clone_size: .
cdr3_aa: CASKLAGGTYQETQYF

v_call: TRBV28
j_call: TRBJ1-3
clone_size: .
cdr3_aa: CASIPDRPTSGNTIYF

v_call: TRBV10-3
j_call: TRBJ1-2
clone_size: .
cdr3_aa: CAITADRYGYTF

v_call: TRBV7-8
j_call: TRBJ1-1
clone_size: .
cdr3_aa: CASSLGAGVGTEAFF

v_call: TRBV5-1
j_call: TRBJ2-6
clone_size: .
cdr3_aa: CASSLAGAGANVLTF

v_call: TRBV5-4
j_call: TRBJ2-4
clone_size: .
cdr3_aa: CASSFLGNSQYF

v_call: TRBV19
j_call: TRBJ1-6
clone_size: .
cdr3_aa: CASATVENSPLHF